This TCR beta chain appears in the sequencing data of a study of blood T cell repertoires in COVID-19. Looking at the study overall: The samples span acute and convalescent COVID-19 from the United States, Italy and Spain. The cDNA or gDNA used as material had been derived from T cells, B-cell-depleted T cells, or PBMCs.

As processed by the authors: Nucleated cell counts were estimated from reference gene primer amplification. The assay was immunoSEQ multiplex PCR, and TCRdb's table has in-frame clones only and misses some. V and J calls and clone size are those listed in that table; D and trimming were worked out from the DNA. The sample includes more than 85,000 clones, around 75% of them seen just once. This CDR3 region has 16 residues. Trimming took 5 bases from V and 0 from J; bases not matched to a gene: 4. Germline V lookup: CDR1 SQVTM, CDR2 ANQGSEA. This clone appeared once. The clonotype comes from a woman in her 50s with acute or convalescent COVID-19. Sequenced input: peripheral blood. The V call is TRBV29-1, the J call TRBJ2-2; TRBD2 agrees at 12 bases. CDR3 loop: CSVQTSGGSNTGELFF. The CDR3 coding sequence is TGCAGCGTTCAGACTAGCGGGGGTTCGAACACCGGGGAGCTGTTTTTT.